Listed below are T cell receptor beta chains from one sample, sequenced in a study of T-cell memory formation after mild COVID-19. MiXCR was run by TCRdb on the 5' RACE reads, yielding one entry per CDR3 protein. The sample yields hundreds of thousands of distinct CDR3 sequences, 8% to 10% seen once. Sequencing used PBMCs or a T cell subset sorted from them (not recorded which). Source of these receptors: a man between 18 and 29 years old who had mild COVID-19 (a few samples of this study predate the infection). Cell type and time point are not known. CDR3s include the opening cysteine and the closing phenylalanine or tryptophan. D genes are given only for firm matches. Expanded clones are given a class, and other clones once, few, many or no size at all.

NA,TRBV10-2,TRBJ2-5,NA,TGCGCCAGCAGTGAGTCGGGGTGCCGACACCAGTACTTC,CASSESGCRHQYF
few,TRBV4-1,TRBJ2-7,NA,TGCGCCAGCAGCCAAGAAAATGGCTACGAGCAGTACTTC,CASSQENGYEQYF
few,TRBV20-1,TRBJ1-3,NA,TGCAGTGCTAGTAGCGGACGTCGGGACACCATATATTTT,CSASSGRRDTIYF
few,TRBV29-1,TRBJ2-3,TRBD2,TGCAGCACAACGGACAGCGGGGGGGCGACAGATACGCAGTATTTT,CSTTDSGGATDTQYF
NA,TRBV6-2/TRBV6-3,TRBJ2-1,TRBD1,TGTGCCAGCAGTTACTCGGCGGGGACAGGGTTCCATGAGCAGTTCTTC,CASSYSAGTGFHEQFF
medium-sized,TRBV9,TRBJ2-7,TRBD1,TGTGCCAGCAGCGTCGGGACAGGGGGCTCCTACGAGCAGTACTTC,CASSVGTGGSYEQYF
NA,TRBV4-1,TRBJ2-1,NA,TGCGCCAGCAGCTACCTGAAAGGGCAGGGGAGTGAGCAGTTCTTC,CASSYLKGQGSEQFF
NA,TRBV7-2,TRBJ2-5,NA,TGTGCCAGCAGCTTAGGAGTATCGGTGGGAGAGACCCAGTACTTC,CASSLGVSVGETQYF
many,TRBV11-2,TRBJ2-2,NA,TGTGCCAGCAGCTTATCCAGGCACACCGGGGAGCTGTTTTTT,CASSLSRHTGELFF
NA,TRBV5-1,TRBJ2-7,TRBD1,TGCGCCAGCAGGAATGGGACAGGGAGCTCCTACGAGCAGTACTTC,CASRNGTGSSYEQYF
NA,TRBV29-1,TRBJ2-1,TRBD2,TGCAGCGCCGAGTTACGGGGGGGGAATGAGCAGTTCTTC,CSAELRGGNEQFF
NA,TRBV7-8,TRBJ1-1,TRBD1,TGTGCCAGCAGCTCCGACAGGGGAGGGGAAGCTTTCTTT,CASSSDRGGEAFF
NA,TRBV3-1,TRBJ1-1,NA,TGTGCCAGCAGCCAATTCGCGTCAGACACTGAAGCTTTCTTT,CASSQFASDTEAFF
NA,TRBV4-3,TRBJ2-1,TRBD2,TGCGCCAGCAGCCAAGATGGAGGGACTAGCGGGGCCTACAATGAGCAGTTCTTC,CASSQDGGTSGAYNEQFF
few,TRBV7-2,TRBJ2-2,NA,TGTGCCAGCAGCTTAGCGCACGTGTCCGGGGAGCTGTTTTTT,CASSLAHVSGELFF
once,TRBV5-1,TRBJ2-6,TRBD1,TGCGCCAGCAGCTTGGCCGGACAGGGGATTACTGGGGCCAACGTCCTGACTTTC,CASSLAGQGITGANVLTF
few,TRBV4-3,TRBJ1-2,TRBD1,TGCGCCAGCAGCCATACGGACAGGGGACGCAATGGCTACACCTTC,CASSHTDRGRNGYTF
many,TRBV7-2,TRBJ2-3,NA,TGTGCCAGCAGCTTAGGGCCCACAGATACGCAGTATTTT,CASSLGPTDTQYF
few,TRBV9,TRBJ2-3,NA,TGTGCCAGCAGCGTAGTAAAAGATACGCAGTATTTT,CASSVVKDTQYF
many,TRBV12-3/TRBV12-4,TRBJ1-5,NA,TGTGCCAGCAGTTTGAGGGTGGGGGGTCAGCCCCAGCATTTT,CASSLRVGGQPQHF
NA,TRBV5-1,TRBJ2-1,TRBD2,TGCGCCAGCAGCATGGGACTACCAAATCGTGAGCAGTTCTTC,CASSMGLPNREQFF
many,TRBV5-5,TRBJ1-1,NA,TGTGCCAGCAGGACCCTCCGGGACGGTGAAGCTTTCTTT,CASRTLRDGEAFF
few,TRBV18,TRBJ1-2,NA,TGTGCCAGCTCACCACCTATCGAGTCCGAGCCCTTCGATAACTATGGCTACACCTTC,CASSPPIESEPFDNYGYTF
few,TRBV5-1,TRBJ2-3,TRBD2,TGCGCCAGCAGCTTGCGTGGTAGCGGGGATACGCAGTATTTT,CASSLRGSGDTQYF
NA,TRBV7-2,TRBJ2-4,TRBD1,TGTGCCAGCAGCTCCGACGGGACAGGGAAAAACATTCAGTACTTC,CASSSDGTGKNIQYF
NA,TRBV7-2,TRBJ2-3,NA,TGTGCCAGCAGTTTCAGGGATAGGGGCACAGATACGCAGTATTTT,CASSFRDRGTDTQYF
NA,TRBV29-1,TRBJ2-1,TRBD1,TGCAGCGTTGAACCACAGGGGGGTGAGCAGTTCTTC,CSVEPQGGEQFF
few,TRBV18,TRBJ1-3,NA,TGTGCCAGCTCCCCAACGGGGGGGAGTGGAAACACCATATATTTT,CASSPTGGSGNTIYF
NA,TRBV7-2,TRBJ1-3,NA,TGTGCCAGCAGCTTAGCCCCGAACACGGGAAACACCATATATTTT,CASSLAPNTGNTIYF
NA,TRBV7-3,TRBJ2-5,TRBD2,TGTGCCAGCAGCACGGGACTAGCGGGGGATAGAGAGACCCAGTACTTC,CASSTGLAGDRETQYF
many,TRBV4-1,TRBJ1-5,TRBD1,TGCGCCAGCAGCCTTGAGGACAGGATGCACCAGCCCCAGCATTTT,CASSLEDRMHQPQHF
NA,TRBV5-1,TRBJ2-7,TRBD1,TGCGCCAGCAGGCGGACAGGGGCCTACGAGCAGTACTTC,CASRRTGAYEQYF
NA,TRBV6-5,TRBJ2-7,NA,TGTGCCAGCAGTTACAGTACGGCCCGCTCCTACGAGCAGTACTTC,CASSYSTARSYEQYF
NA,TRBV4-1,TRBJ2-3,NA,TGCGCCAGCAGCGATGGGGGGGCGCGAACAGATACGCAGTATTTT,CASSDGGARTDTQYF
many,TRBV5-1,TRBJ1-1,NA,TGCGCCAGCAGCCTTGTTCCCGGGCAAAACACTGAAGCTTTCTTT,CASSLVPGQNTEAFF
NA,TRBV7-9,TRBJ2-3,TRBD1,TGTGCCAGCAGCCCCATTAGGACAGGGGTAATCACAGATACGCAGTATTTT,CASSPIRTGVITDTQYF
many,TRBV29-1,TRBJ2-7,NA,TGCAGCGTGGGGTATTTGACTCCGGGCGAGCAGTACTTC,CSVGYLTPGEQYF
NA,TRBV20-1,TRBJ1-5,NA,TGCAGTGCTAGAGATCCGCCGGGAAATCAGCCCCAGCATTTT,CSARDPPGNQPQHF
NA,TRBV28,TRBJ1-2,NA,TGTGCCACCAGGCCCCAGGGGTTTGGCTACACCTTC,CATRPQGFGYTF
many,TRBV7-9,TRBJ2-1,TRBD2,TGTGCCAGCAGCTTAGAGTCTAGCGGGGGTTCGTATGAGCAGTTCTTC,CASSLESSGGSYEQFF
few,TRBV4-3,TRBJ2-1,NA,TGCGCCAGCAGCCTCTCACAGCTGGGACCCTACAATGAGCAGTTCTTC,CASSLSQLGPYNEQFF
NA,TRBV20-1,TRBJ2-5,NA,TGCAGTGCTACACCTACGGGGGCAAAAGAGACCCAGTACTTC,CSATPTGAKETQYF
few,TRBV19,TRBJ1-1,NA,TGTGCCAGTGATGAGGGGGGCATGGGCACTGAAGCTTTCTTT,CASDEGGMGTEAFF
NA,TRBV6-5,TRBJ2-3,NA,TGTGCCAGCAGTTACACCTATGGGGGGGGCCACACAGATACGCAGTATTTT,CASSYTYGGGHTDTQYF
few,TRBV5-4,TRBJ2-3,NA,TGTGCCAGCAGCTTGACGTCTTCCTTGGATACGCAGTATTTT,CASSLTSSLDTQYF
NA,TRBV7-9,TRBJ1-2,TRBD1,TGTGCCAGCAGCTTCCCGACAGGGTTCGCTAACTATGGCTACACCTTC,CASSFPTGFANYGYTF
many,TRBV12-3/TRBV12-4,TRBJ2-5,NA,TGTGCCACGTCCTCCGCCGACAGGCAAGAGACCCAGTACTTC,CATSSADRQETQYF
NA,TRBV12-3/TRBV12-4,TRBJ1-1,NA,TGTGCCAGCAGGGGTGGACGGGCTGAAGCTTTCTTT,CASRGGRAEAFF
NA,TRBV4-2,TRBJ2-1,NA,TGTGCCAGCAGCCAAACCCAACTGAACAATGAGCAGTTCTTC,CASSQTQLNNEQFF
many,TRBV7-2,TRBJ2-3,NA,TGTGCCAGCAGCTTTGATAGCGGTCTAGATACGCAGTATTTT,CASSFDSGLDTQYF
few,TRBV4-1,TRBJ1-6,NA,TGCGCCAGCAGCCAAGGGGCGCGCTCACCCCTCCACTTT,CASSQGARSPLHF
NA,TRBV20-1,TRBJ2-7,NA,TGCAGCCAGCGACGGGGGTACGAGCAGTACTTC,CSQRRGYEQYF
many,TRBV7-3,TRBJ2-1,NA,TGTGCCAGCAGCCCCAATTCCTACAATGAGCAGTTCTTC,CASSPNSYNEQFF
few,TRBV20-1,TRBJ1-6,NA,TGCAGTGTACTGAGCCGGGACGATGCCCCCCTCCACTTT,CSVLSRDDAPLHF
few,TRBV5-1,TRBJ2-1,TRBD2,TGCGCCAGCAGCTTCTCTAGCGGGGGCAATGAGCAGTTCTTC,CASSFSSGGNEQFF
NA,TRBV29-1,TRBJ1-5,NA,TGCAGCCCCTCGGGGGTAATAGGTGATCAGCCCCAGCATTTT,CSPSGVIGDQPQHF
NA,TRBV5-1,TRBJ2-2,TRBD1,TGCGCCAGCAGCTTCTCTCCCTCGGGACAGGCAGAGGCCGGGGAGCTGTTTTTT,CASSFSPSGQAEAGELFF
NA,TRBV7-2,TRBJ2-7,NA,TGTGCCAGCAGCTTAGCGGGTGTCGCCTACGAGCAGTACTTC,CASSLAGVAYEQYF
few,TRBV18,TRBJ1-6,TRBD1,TGTGCCAGCTCACCTACTTCCTGGGACAGCTACGAGAATTCACCCCTCCACTTT,CASSPTSWDSYENSPLHF
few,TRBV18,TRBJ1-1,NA,TGTGCCAGCTCGCAATCCCGGACCGCGAACACTGAAGCTTTCTTT,CASSQSRTANTEAFF